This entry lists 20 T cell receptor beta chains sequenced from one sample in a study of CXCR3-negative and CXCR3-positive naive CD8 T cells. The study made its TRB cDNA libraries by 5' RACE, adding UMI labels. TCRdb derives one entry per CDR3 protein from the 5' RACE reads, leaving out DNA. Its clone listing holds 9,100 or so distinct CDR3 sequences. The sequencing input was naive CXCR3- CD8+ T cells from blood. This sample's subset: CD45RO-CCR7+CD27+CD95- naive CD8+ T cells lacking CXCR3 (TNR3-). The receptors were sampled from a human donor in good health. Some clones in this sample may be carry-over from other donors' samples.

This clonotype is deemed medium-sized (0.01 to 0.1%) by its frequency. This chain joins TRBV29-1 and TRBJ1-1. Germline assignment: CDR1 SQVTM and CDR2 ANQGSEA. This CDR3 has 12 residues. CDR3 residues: CSVLDENTEAFF. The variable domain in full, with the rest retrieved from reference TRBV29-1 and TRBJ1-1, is SAVISQKPSRDICQRGTSLTIQCQVDSQVTMMFWYRQQPGQSLTLIATANQGSEATYESGFVIDKFPISRPNLTFSTLTVSNMSPEDSSIYLCSVLDENTEAFFGQGTRLTVV.

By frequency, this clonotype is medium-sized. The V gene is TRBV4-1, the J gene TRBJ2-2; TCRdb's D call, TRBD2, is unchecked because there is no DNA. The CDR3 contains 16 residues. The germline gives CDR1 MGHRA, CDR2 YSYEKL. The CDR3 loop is CASSQEGQANTGELFF.

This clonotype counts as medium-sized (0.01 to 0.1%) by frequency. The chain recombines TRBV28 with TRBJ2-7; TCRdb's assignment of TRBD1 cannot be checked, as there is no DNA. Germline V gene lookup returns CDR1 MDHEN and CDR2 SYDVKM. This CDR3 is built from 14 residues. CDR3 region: CASSLQGAYYEQYF.

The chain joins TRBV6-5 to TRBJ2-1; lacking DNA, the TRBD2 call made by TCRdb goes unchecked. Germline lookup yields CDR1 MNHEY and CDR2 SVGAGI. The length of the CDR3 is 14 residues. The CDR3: CASSYEGTWNEQFF.

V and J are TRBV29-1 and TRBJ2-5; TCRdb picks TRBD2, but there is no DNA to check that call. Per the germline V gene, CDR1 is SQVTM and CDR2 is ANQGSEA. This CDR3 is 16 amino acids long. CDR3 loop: CSVDGVWAGSQETQYF.

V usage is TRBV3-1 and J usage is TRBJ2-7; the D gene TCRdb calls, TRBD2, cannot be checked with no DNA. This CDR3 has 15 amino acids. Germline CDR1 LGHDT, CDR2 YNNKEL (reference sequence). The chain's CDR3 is CASSQEGQGRAEQYF.

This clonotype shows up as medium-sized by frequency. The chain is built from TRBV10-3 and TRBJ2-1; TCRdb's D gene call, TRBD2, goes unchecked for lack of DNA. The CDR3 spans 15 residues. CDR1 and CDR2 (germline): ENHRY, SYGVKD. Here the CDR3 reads CAISDPSGRGNEQFF.

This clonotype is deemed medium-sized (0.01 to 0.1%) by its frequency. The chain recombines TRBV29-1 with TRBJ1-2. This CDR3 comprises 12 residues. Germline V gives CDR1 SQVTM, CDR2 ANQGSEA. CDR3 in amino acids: CSVRDFNYGYTF.

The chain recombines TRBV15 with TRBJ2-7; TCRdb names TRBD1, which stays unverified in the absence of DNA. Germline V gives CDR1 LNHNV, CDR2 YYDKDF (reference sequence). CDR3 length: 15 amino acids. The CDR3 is CATSRDQGASNEQYF.

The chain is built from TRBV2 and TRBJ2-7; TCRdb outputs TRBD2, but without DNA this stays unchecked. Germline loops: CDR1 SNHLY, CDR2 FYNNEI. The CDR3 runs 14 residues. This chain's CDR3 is CASSASGGSYEQYF.

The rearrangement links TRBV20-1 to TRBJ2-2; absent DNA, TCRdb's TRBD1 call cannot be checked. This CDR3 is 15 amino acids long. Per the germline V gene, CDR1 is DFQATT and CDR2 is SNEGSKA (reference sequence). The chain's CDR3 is CSARPGGVNTGELFF.

This chain's CDR3 is CASSLGQVPGELFF. This chain uses TRBV5-6 with TRBJ2-2; absent DNA, TCRdb's TRBD1 call cannot be checked. CDR3 length: 14 amino acids. CDR1 is SGHDT and CDR2 is YYEEEE in the germline V gene.

CDR3 region: CASSLGDSSYEQYF. This chain links TRBV12-3 or TRBV12-4 with TRBJ2-7; TCRdb names TRBD1, which stays unverified in the absence of DNA. CDR3 size: 14 residues.

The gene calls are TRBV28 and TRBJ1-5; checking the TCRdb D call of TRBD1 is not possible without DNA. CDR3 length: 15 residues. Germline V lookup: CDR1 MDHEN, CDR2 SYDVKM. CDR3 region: CASRNRGSSNQPQHF.

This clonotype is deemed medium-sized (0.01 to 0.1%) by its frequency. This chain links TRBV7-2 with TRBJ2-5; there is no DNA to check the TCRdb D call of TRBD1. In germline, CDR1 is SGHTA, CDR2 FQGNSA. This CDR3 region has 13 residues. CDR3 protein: CASSFLPGETQYF.

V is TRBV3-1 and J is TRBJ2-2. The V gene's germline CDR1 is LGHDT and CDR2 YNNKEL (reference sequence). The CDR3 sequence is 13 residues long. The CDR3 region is CASSQDDTGELFF.

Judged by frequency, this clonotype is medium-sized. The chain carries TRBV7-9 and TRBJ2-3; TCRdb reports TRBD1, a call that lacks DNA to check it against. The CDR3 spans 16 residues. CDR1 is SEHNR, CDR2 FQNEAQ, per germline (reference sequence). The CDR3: CASSNNRGLGTDTQYF.

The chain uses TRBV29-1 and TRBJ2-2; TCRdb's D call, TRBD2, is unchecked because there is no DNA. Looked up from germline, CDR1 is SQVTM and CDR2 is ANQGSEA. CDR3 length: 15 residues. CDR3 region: CSVEFLAGETGELFF.

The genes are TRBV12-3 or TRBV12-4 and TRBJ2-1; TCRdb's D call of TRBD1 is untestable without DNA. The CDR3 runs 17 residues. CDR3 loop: CASSPFLRDRLEDEQFF.

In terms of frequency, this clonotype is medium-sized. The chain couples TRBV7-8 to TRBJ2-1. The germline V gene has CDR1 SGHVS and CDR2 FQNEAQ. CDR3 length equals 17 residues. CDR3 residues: CASSPDIGDESYNEQFF. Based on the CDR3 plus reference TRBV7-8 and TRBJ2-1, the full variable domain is GAGVSQSPRYKVAKRGQDVALRCDPISGHVSLFWYQQALGQGPEFLTYFQNEAQLDKSGLPSDRFFAERPEGSVSTLKIQRTQQEDSAVYLCASSPDIGDESYNEQFFGPGTRLTVL.